The 30 T cell receptor beta chains reported below all come from one sample, sequenced in a study of blood T cells in healthy people across ages. Then a second PCR, running about 6 to 12 cycles, was carried out with a sample-barcoded 5' primer and a J-beta primer mix. TCRdb re-derived calls from the 5' RACE reads in MiXCR, one entry per CDR3 protein. The repertoire holds about 1.7 million distinct CDR3 sequences, with 28% as singletons. Sequencing was performed on blood. The source of these receptors is a woman in her 30s in good health.

Turning to this clonotype: With a much larger clone just one base away, this may be a read error. The V call is TRBV10-3, the J call TRBJ2-1; no clear D. The ends were cut back, 6 bases at V and 3 bases at J, with 9 bases in the middle. Germline loops: CDR1 ENHRY, CDR2 SYGVKD. The CDR3 is 13 amino acids. The CDR3 DNA reads as TGTGCCATCAGGCACGAGGTCTACAATGAGCAGTTCTTC. Translated: CAIRHEVYNEQFF.

This clonotype occurred many times. This chain connects TRBV12-3 or TRBV12-4 to TRBJ2-7; D uncertain. Deletions cut 2 bases from V and 1 base from J, with 9 bases between. The CDR3 loop spans 14 amino acids. CDR3 loop: CASSLLGWSYEQYF. The CDR3 bases are TGTGCCAGCAGTTTATTAGGCTGGTCCTACGAGCAGTACTTC.

This clonotype came up many times. The rearrangement joins TRBV20-1 to TRBJ2-1; 7 positions match TRBD1. V lost 5 bases to trimming and J lost 7 bases; unmatched junction nucleotides: 5. CDR3 length: 12 amino acids. Germline V lookup: CDR1 DFQATT, CDR2 SNEGSKA (reference sequence). The CDR3 sequence: CSAGQVGNEQFF. CDR3 nucleotides: TGCAGTGCTGGACAGGTAGGGAATGAGCAGTTCTTC.

The V call is TRBV9, the J call TRBJ2-3; 9 positions agree with TRBD2. Germline V gene sequence: CDR1 SGDLS, CDR2 YYNGEE. The CDR3 is 16 residues long. J lost 5 bases, V lost 4 bases, and 11 bases had no gene match. The CDR3 coding sequence is TGTGCCAGCAGCCCCCGGGTAGCGGGAGTTCAAGATACGCAGTATTTT. Translation gives CASSPRVAGVQDTQYF.

V usage is TRBV18 and J usage is TRBJ1-1; 8 positions match TRBD1. From germline, CDR1 is KGHSH and CDR2 LQKENI. Trimming took 1 base from V and 3 from J; bases not matched to a gene: 1. This CDR3 has 14 residues. This chain's CDR3 is CASSPRTGHTEAFF. The CDR3 DNA reads as TGTGCCAGCTCACCACGGACAGGGCACACTGAAGCTTTCTTT. The whole variable domain, filled in from reference TRBV18 and TRBJ1-1, reads NAGVMQNPRHLVRRRGQEARLRCSPMKGHSHVYWYRQLPEEGLKFMVYLQKENIIDESGMPKERFSAEFPKEGPSILRIQQVVRGDSAAYFCASSPRTGHTEAFFGQGTRLTVV.

The gene calls are TRBV3-1 and TRBJ1-1; no definite D call. CDR1 and CDR2 (germline): LGHDT, YNNKEL (reference sequence). The ends were cut back, 0 bases at V and 5 bases at J, with 4 bases in the middle. This CDR3 contains 12 residues. The CDR3 loop is CASSQDLTEAFF. In DNA, the CDR3 is TGTGCCAGCAGCCAAGATCTTACTGAAGCTTTCTTT.

V gene TRBV5-1 combines with J gene TRBJ1-1; tentatively, D is TRBD1 (5 bases). V lost 4 bases, J lost 3 bases, and 13 bases lay in between. CDR3 length equals 14 residues. The germline V gene encodes CDR1 SGHRS and CDR2 YFSETQ. CDR3 nucleotide sequence: TGCGCCAGCAGCACCAGGACAACGGACACTGAAGCTTTCTTT. It specifies CASSTRTTDTEAFF.

The chain joins TRBV6-1 to TRBJ2-6; D perhaps matches TRBD1 (6 bases). The CDR3 has 17 amino acids. The V end lost 7 bases, the J end lost 0 bases, and 16 bases lay between the germline ends. Per germline, CDR1 MNHNS and CDR2 SASEGT. The CDR3 is CASTNRAANSGANVLTF. CDR3 sequence (DNA): TGTGCCAGCACCAACAGGGCGGCGAACTCTGGGGCCAACGTCCTGACTTTC.

This clonotype was seen repeatedly, ten times or more. The CDR3 spells CASSQSGGGHNEQFF. CDR3 bases: TGTGCCAGCAGCCAAAGCGGGGGGGGTCACAATGAGCAGTTCTTC. V and J are TRBV4-2 and TRBJ2-1; 10 bases fit TRBD2. There are 15 residues in the CDR3. Germline assignment: CDR1 LGHNA and CDR2 YNFKEQ. With 2 bases clipped from V and 5 bases from J, the junction kept 3 bases outside the gene matches.

The chain combines TRBV15 with TRBJ2-1; TRBD2 agrees at 15 bases. The V segment lost 0 bases and the J segment 8 bases; nucleotides outside the gene matches: 8. The CDR3 totals 18 residues. From germline, CDR1 is LNHNV and CDR2 YYDKDF (reference sequence). DNA for the CDR3: TGTGCCACCAGCAGAGATAGGACTAGCGGGGGGGCGGGGGATGAGCAGTTCTTC. This codes for CATSRDRTSGGAGDEQFF.

This clonotype was picked up many times. The chain recombines TRBV12-3 or TRBV12-4 with TRBJ2-1; D possibly matches TRBD1 or TRBD2 (5 bases each). This CDR3 is 16 amino acids long. V was pared by 6 bases and J by 5 bases, with 20 bases between. DNA for the CDR3: TGTGCCAGCAGACCCGACGGGACCCCAAATAACAATGAGCAGTTCTTC. Protein: CASRPDGTPNNNEQFF.

This chain uses TRBV20-1 with TRBJ2-4; the match to TRBD2 covers 13 bases. Near its end, the DNA agrees better with TRBJ2-7, so the J call may be wrong. Germline-derived CDR1 and CDR2 are DFQATT and SNEGSKA (reference sequence). The CDR3 is 14 residues long. The CDR3 sequence: CSANLLAGGDEQYF. The CDR3 DNA reads as TGCAGTGCCAATCTACTAGCGGGAGGGGACGAGCAGTACTTC.

To note about this clonotype: This may be a read error, as it is one base from a much larger clone. V is TRBV12-3 or TRBV12-4 and J is TRBJ2-5; TRBD1 agrees at 10 bases. The CDR3 has 15 residues. The CDR3 region is CTSSLGTGAQETQYF. CDR3 nucleotide sequence: TGTACCAGCAGTTTAGGGACAGGGGCTCAAGAGACCCAGTACTTC.

The chain uses TRBV20-1 and TRBJ1-2; 9 bases fit TRBD1. With 0 bases clipped from V and 8 bases from J, the junction kept 10 bases outside the gene matches. The CDR3 contains 15 residues. Looked up from germline, CDR1 is DFQATT and CDR2 is SNEGSKA (reference sequence). CDR3 in amino acids: CSARDPVQGARGYTF. DNA of the CDR3: TGCAGTGCTAGAGATCCGGTACAGGGGGCGCGGGGCTACACCTTC.

The chain links TRBV12-3 or TRBV12-4 to TRBJ2-5, with 9 bases aligning to TRBD2. V trimming: 0 bases; J trimming: 5 bases; junction bases outside the gene matches: 7. This CDR3 is 16 amino acids long. The DNA of the CDR3 is TGTGCCAGCAGTTTAGCCAGCGGGGGGTTCAGGGAGACCCAGTACTTC. This sequence encodes CASSLASGGFRETQYF.

This clonotype was counted only a few times. The J gene is TRBJ1-4, the V gene TRBV10-3; possibly TRBD1 for D (6 bases). Germline CDR1 is ENHRY and CDR2 is SYGVKD. This CDR3 is 13 amino acids long. Trimming pared 6 bases from V and 6 bases from J, leaving 11 bases between. The CDR3 nucleotides are TGTGCCATCAGGGACAGTCGGGATGAAAAACTGTTTTTT. Amino acid sequence: CAIRDSRDEKLFF.

The table lists this clonotype with many counts. J is TRBJ2-7 and V is TRBV12-3 or TRBV12-4; D not resolved. The ends were cut back, 6 bases at V and 2 bases at J, with 14 bases in the middle. The CDR3 is 14 residues long. CDR3: CASSVLTHPYEQYF. In DNA, the CDR3 is TGTGCCAGCAGCGTGTTAACCCACCCCTACGAGCAGTACTTC.

This clonotype has at least ten counts. The gene calls are TRBV4-1 and TRBJ2-7; D perhaps matches TRBD2 (5 bases). V was cut by 1 base and J by 7 bases, with 11 bases left in between. Germline values: CDR1 MGHRA, CDR2 YSYEKL. The CDR3 has 13 amino acids. CDR3 in amino acids: CASSQVRDREQYF. The CDR3 DNA is TGCGCCAGCAGCCAAGTACGGGATCGAGAGCAGTACTTC.

Of note for this clonotype: A read error is possible here, since a much larger clone lies one base away. V and J are TRBV29-1 and TRBJ2-4; possible D gene TRBD1, 5 bases. The J call may be faulty, since TRBJ2-7 better matches the DNA end. The CDR3 runs 13 residues. Germline values: CDR1 SQVTM, CDR2 ANQGSEA. The CDR3 DNA follows: TGCAGCGTTGCGACAGTGTTGCCCTACGAGCAGTACTTC. It is translated as CSVATVLPYEQYF.

This chain links TRBV14 with TRBJ2-6, with 12 bases fitting TRBD1. Looked up from germline, CDR1 is SGHDN and CDR2 is FVKESK. This CDR3 region has 18 residues. The V gene end was trimmed by 4 bases and the J gene end by 7 bases; junction bases not matched to a gene: 11. CDR3 amino acids: CASSPQGQGASQANVLTF. The CDR3 coding sequence is TGTGCCAGCAGCCCCCAGGGACAGGGGGCATCTCAAGCCAACGTCCTGACTTTC. Looking up the rest from reference TRBV14 and TRBJ2-6 gives the full variable domain: EAGVTQFPSHSVIEKGQTVTLRCDPISGHDNLYWYRRVMGKEIKFLLHFVKESKQDESGMPNNRFLAERTGGTYSTLKVQPAELEDSGVYFCASSPQGQGASQANVLTFGAGSRLTVL.

For this clonotype: Being one base from a much bigger clone, this may be a read error. This chain links TRBV29-1 with TRBJ2-5, with D perhaps matching TRBD2 (6 bases). Germline values: CDR1 SQVTM, CDR2 ANQGSEA. The CDR3 is 12 amino acids. CDR3 bases: TGCAGCGTATCTAGCGCCCAAGAGACCCGGTACTTC. Residues: CSVSSAQETRYF.

This clonotype appeared a few times. An end of the junction differs from the germline gene, which may be a read error. This chain uses TRBV4-1 with TRBJ2-1, with TRBD2 as a possible D gene (5 bases). The CDR3 runs 16 residues. Germline-derived CDR1 and CDR2 are MGHRA and YSYEKL. This chain's CDR3 is CTSSQDRRRIFAEQFF. CDR3 bases: TGCACCAGCAGCCAAGATCGCCGGAGGATTTTCGCTGAGCAGTTCTTC.

V and J are TRBV6-2 or TRBV6-3 and TRBJ2-7; TRBD2 is a possible D gene (7 bases). V lost 6 bases and J 3 bases, leaving 18 bases between the germline ends. This CDR3 has 15 amino acids. Germline V gene sequence: CDR1 MNHEY, CDR2 SVGEGT. This CDR3 reads CASSSSGGLGYEQYF. The CDR3 DNA sequence: TGTGCCAGCAGCTCCTCGGGGGGCCTCGGCTACGAGCAGTACTTC.

The chain couples TRBV19 to TRBJ2-1, with D possibly TRBD2 on 5 matching bases. The CDR3 totals 16 residues. V was pared by 2 bases and J by 2 bases, with 13 bases between. Germline CDR1 LNHDA, CDR2 SQIVND (reference sequence). The CDR3, as DNA: TGTGCCAGTAGTATAACGGGATTGCGCACCTACAATGAGCAGTTCTTC. This sequence encodes CASSITGLRTYNEQFF. Drawing the rest from reference TRBV19 and TRBJ2-1, the complete variable domain is DGGITQSPKYLFRKEGQNVTLSCEQNLNHDAMYWYRQDPGQGLRLIYYSQIVNDFQKGDIAEGYSVSREKKESFPLTVTSAQKNPTAFYLCASSITGLRTYNEQFFGPGTRLTVL.

This clonotype was recorded a few times. The V and J genes are TRBV5-1 and TRBJ2-7; 7 bases match TRBD1. Losses at the gene ends were 1 base for V and 6 bases for J; bases not matched to a gene: 7. CDR1 and CDR2 (germline): SGHRS, YFSETQ. This CDR3 spans 14 amino acids. CDR3 residues: CASSLTGELLEQYF. CDR3 nucleotide sequence: TGCGCCAGCAGCTTGACAGGGGAATTGCTCGAGCAGTACTTC. Full variable domain (outside the CDR3, taken from reference TRBV5-1 and TRBJ2-7): KAGVTQTPRYLIKTRGQQVTLSCSPISGHRSVSWYQQTPGQGLQFLFEYFSETQRNKGNFPGRFSGRQFSNSRSEMNVSTLELGDSALYLCASSLTGELLEQYFGPGTRLTVT.

This clonotype occurred many times. The rearrangement joins TRBV29-1 to TRBJ2-7; 10 bases align to TRBD1. From germline, CDR1 is SQVTM and CDR2 ANQGSEA. Trimming took 5 bases from V and 3 from J; bases not matched to a gene: 4. The CDR3 is made up of 13 amino acids. The CDR3 sequence is CSVRGTGDYEQYF. CDR3 nucleotide sequence: TGCAGCGTTCGGGGGACAGGGGACTACGAGCAGTACTTC.

This clonotype was recorded a few times. The genes are TRBV11-2 and TRBJ2-4; D remains ambiguous. Germline lookup yields CDR1 SGHAT and CDR2 FQNNGV. This CDR3 is 11 amino acids long. Trimming cost V 5 bases and J 13 bases, with 12 bases left between them. CDR3 sequence (DNA): TGTGCCAGCAGCACCGGACCGCGGCAGTACTTC. It specifies CASSTGPRQYF.

The chain carries TRBV10-3 and TRBJ2-5; 9 bases agree with TRBD1. The germline CDR1 and CDR2 sequences are ENHRY and SYGVKD. This CDR3 has 14 residues. The V gene end was trimmed by 8 bases and the J gene end by 4 bases; junction bases not matched to a gene: 8. CDR3 loop: CAIGGQGRGETQYF. In nucleotides, the CDR3 is TGTGCCATCGGGGGACAGGGTCGAGGAGAGACCCAGTACTTC.

The gene calls are TRBV10-2 and TRBJ2-1; TRBD1 aligns across 7 bases. Germline lookup yields CDR1 WSHSY and CDR2 SAAADI. This CDR3 has 14 residues. J was trimmed by 10 bases and V by 3 bases; bases with no gene match: 9. DNA of the CDR3: TGCGCCAGCAGTGATGCCAGGGGGAGTTACGAGCAGTTCTTC. This codes for CASSDARGSYEQFF.

This clonotype has ten or more counts. The chain uses TRBV12-3 or TRBV12-4 and TRBJ2-7, with TRBD2 matching over 8 bases. V dropped 5 bases and J dropped 7; count of bases not matched to a gene: 10. The length of the CDR3 is 14 residues. The CDR3: CASSPSGGAEEQYF. For the CDR3, the DNA is TGTGCCAGCAGTCCTTCCGGGGGGGCAGAAGAGCAGTACTTC.